The source of this TCR beta chain is a study of cytomegalovirus exposure and HLA in healthy donors. General study findings and limits: What a later analysis reportedly showed was that an Asian-associated ancestry cluster had fewer N-insertions than the approximately 700-donor mean. In vitro data verified a few CMV-associated chains as specific for CMV antigens. Later analysis identified several of the most significant clusters that appeared linked to common viral pathogens.

Notes on this clone: The antigen is not known.

With 60 Vbeta and 13 Jbeta primers, the PCR was carried out. The assay was immunoSEQ multiplex PCR, and TCRdb's table has in-frame clones only and misses some. The sample consists of roughly 130,000 clones, 80% of them appearing once. The CDR3 is 14 amino acids. The J segment lost 7 bases and the V segment lost 7 bases, leaving 8 bases of the junction unmatched. Germline V CDR1 and CDR2: MNHNS, SASEGT. This sequence joins TRBV6-1 and TRBJ2-2; TRBD1 matches at 8 bases. Sequencing input: PBMCs. The TCR sequence derives from a man aged 35 to 55 in good health and CMV-seronegative. CDR3 amino acids: CASTSGQAGGELFF. DNA of the CDR3: TGTGCCAGCACTTCGGGACAGGCTGGCGGGGAGCTGTTTTTT.